This T cell receptor beta chain was captured by sequencing in a study of blood T cell repertoires in COVID-19. Study-level background: Acute and convalescent COVID-19 specimens originated in the United States, Italy and Spain. The cDNA or gDNA used as material had been derived from T cells, B-cell-depleted T cells, or PBMCs.

Assay used: immunoSEQ multiplex PCR; TCRdb lists only in-frame clones, some missing. The data show nearly 95,000 clones, over 65% seen once. Seattle patient enrollment occurred during active infection, with longitudinal follow-up thereafter. This clone was detected only a few times. Germline V gene lookup returns CDR1 SGDLS and CDR2 YYNGEE. The CDR3 runs 16 residues. Unmatched junction bases numbered 10, after V lost 0 bases and J lost 5 bases. The sample comprised peripheral blood. The TCR sequence derives from a man in his 70s with COVID-19, enrolled during active disease. V is TRBV9 and J is TRBJ1-2, with 7 bases identical to TRBD1. DNA of the CDR3: TGTGCCAGCAGCGTAGCCCCGACAGGGAGGCCTTATGGCTACACCTTC. Translating gives CASSVAPTGRPYGYTF.